This entry describes one T cell receptor (beta chain). Data came from immunoSEQ multiplex PCR; TCRdb stores just in-frame clones and leaves some out. The sample lists 450,000 or so clones, around 90% seen once, with 0.8% to 0.9% in the top ten. This record comes from a study of blood T cell repertoires in COVID-19. Recruited during active infection, patients (from Seattle) were subsequently followed longitudinally. The CDR3 has 14 amino acids. The germline V gene has CDR1 SGHNT and CDR2 YENEEA. The J segment lost 5 bases and the V segment lost 5 bases, leaving 5 bases of the junction unmatched. The chain links TRBV11-3 to TRBJ1-3; TRBD1 agrees at 8 bases. The source material was peripheral blood. The TCR was taken from a man younger than 35 with COVID-19, enrolled during active disease. CDR3 amino acids: CASSPGQGRNTIYF. For the CDR3, the DNA is TGTGCCAGCAGCCCCGGACAGGGACGAAACACCATATATTTT.